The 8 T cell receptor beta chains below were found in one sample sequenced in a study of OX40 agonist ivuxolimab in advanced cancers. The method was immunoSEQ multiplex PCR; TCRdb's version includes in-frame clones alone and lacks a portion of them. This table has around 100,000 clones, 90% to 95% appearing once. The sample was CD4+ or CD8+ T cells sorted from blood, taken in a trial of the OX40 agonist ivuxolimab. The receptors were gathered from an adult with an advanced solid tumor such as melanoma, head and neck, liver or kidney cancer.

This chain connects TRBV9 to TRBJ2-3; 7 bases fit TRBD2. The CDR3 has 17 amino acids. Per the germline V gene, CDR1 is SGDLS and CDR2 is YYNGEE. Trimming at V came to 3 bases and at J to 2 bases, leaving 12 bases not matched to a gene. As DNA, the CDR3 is TGTGCCAGCAGCGCTGGGCGGGCTAGCGGTTCCACAGATACGCAGTATTTT. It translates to CASSAGRASGSTDTQYF.

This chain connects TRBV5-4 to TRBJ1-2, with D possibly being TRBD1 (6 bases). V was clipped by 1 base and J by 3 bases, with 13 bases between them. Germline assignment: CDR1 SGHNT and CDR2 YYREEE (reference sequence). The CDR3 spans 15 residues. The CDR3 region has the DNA TGTGCCAGCAGCTTGCGACAACAGGGTTACTATGGCTACACCTTC. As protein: CASSLRQQGYYGYTF.

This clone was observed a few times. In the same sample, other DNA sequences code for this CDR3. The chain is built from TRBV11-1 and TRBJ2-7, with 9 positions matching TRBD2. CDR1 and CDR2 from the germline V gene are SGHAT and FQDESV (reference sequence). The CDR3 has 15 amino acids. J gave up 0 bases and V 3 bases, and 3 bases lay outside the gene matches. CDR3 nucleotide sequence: TGTGCCAGCAGCTTGACTAGCGGCCTCTCCTACGAGCAGTACTTC. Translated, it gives CASSLTSGLSYEQYF. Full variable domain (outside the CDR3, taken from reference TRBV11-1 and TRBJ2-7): EAEVAQSPRYKITEKSQAVAFWCDPISGHATLYWYRQILGQGPELLVQFQDESVVDDSQLPKDRFSAERLKGVDSTLKIQPAELGDSAMYLCASSLTSGLSYEQYFGPGTRLTVT.

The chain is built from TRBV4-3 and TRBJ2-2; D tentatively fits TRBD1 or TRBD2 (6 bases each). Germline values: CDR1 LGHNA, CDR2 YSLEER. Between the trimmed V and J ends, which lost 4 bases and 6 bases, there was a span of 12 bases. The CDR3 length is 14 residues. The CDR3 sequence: CASSRGGISGELFF. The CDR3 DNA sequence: TGCGCCAGCAGCCGAGGGGGGATCTCCGGGGAGCTGTTTTTT.

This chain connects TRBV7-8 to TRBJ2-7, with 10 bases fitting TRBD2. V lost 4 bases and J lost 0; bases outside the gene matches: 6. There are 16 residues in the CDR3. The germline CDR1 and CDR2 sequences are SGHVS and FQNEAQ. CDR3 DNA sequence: TGTGCCAGCAGCTCACAGACTAGCGGGTTCTCCTACGAGCAGTACTTC. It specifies CASSSQTSGFSYEQYF.

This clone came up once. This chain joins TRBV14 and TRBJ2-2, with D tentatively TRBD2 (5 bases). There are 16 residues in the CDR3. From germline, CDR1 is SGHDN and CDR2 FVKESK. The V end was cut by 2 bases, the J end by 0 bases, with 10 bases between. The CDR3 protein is CASSQTRLANTGELFF. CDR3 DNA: TGTGCCAGCAGCCAAACTAGGTTAGCGAACACCGGGGAGCTGTTTTTT. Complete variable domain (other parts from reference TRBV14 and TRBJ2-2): EAGVTQFPSHSVIEKGQTVTLRCDPISGHDNLYWYRRVMGKEIKFLLHFVKESKQDESGMPNNRFLAERTGGTYSTLKVQPAELEDSGVYFCASSQTRLANTGELFFGEGSRLTVL.

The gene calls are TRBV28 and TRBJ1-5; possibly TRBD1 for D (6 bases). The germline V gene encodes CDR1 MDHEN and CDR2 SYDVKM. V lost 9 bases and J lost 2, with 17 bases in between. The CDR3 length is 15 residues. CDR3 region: CASWGTGTGNQPQHF. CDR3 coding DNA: TGTGCCAGTTGGGGTACAGGGACCGGCAATCAGCCCCAGCATTTT.

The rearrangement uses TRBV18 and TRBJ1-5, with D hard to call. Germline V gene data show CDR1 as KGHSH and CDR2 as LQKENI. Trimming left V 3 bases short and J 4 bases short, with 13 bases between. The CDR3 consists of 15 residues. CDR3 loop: CASSPAPEGNQPQHF. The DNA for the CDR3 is TGTGCCAGCTCACCCGCACCGGAAGGAAATCAGCCCCAGCATTTT.